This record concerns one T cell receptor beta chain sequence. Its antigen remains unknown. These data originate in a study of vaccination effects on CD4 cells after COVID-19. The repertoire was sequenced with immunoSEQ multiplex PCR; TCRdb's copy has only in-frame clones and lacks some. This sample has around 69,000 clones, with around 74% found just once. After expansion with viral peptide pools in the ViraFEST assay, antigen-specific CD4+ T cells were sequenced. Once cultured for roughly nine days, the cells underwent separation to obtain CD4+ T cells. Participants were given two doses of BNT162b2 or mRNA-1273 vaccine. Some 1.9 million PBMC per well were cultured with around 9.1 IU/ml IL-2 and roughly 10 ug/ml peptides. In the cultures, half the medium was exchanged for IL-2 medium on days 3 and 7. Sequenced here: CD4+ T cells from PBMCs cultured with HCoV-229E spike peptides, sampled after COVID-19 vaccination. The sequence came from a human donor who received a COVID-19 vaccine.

CDR3 protein: CASRKSSGANVLTF. CDR3 in DNA: TGTGCCAGTAGGAAGAGCTCTGGGGCCAACGTCCTGACTTTC. The genes are TRBV19 and TRBJ2-6; D not resolved. V shed 6 bases and J shed 0 bases, with 6 bases lying between them. CDR3 size: 14 residues. Germline lookup yields CDR1 LNHDA and CDR2 SQIVND (reference sequence).